Below are 30 T cell receptor beta chains sequenced from a single sample in a study of blood T cell repertoires in COVID-19. TCRdb keeps only in-frame clones here, not all; method: immunoSEQ multiplex PCR. The sample contains under 170,000 clones, approximately 83% of which appear only once. The sample consisted of peripheral blood. These receptors were taken from an older man with acute or convalescent COVID-19.

This chain's CDR3 is CSASRGAGSYEQYF. The CDR3 DNA follows: TGCAGTGCTAGTAGGGGTGCCGGCTCCTACGAGCAGTACTTC. The chain uses TRBV20-1 and TRBJ2-7; D is perhaps TRBD1 (5 bases). Germline values: CDR1 DFQATT, CDR2 SNEGSKA (reference sequence). This CDR3 has 14 residues. Trimming removed 3 bases at V and 0 bases at J, with 12 bases between.

This chain links TRBV2 with TRBJ2-2; D not certain. From germline, CDR1 is SNHLY and CDR2 FYNNEI. The CDR3 has 15 residues. V shed 3 bases and J shed 5 bases, with 13 bases lying between them. The CDR3 DNA reads as TGTGCCAGCAGTGACCGGGTTTCTTGGACCGGGGAGCTGTTTTTT. Residues: CASSDRVSWTGELFF.

The genes are TRBV19 and TRBJ1-4, with a tentative D call TRBD1 (5 bases). Trimming cost V 7 bases and J 3 bases, with 12 bases left between them. The CDR3 length is 14 residues. Germline assignment: CDR1 LNHDA and CDR2 SQIVND (reference sequence). CDR3 coding DNA: TGTGCCAGTACTACGACAGTATCTAATGAAAAACTGTTTTTT. Translated: CASTTTVSNEKLFF.

V and J are TRBV3-1 (or the pseudogene TRBV3-2) and TRBJ1-6; 7 bases agree with TRBD1. CDR1 and CDR2 from the germline V gene are LGHDT and YNNKEL (reference sequence). The junction had 7 bases not matched to a gene; V was cut back by 4 bases and J by 10 bases. This CDR3 region has 14 residues. Here the CDR3 reads CASSPTGEASPLHF. For the CDR3, the DNA is TGTGCCAGCAGCCCTACAGGGGAGGCCTCACCCCTCCACTTT.

This clone was detected only a few times. This specimen includes other DNA sequences encoding the same CDR3. This sequence joins TRBV5-6 and TRBJ1-5; D remains ambiguous. CDR3 size: 14 residues. Per germline, CDR1 SGHDT and CDR2 YYEEEE. V lost 0 bases and J lost 2, with 6 bases in between. The DNA of the CDR3 is TGTGCCAGCAGCTTGGGACGGGGCAATCAGCCCCAGCATTTT. Translation: CASSLGRGNQPQHF.

The chain has TRBV9 and TRBJ2-3; D is unclear. The germline gives CDR1 SGDLS, CDR2 YYNGEE. This CDR3 is 14 amino acids long. Trimming stripped 1 base from V and 1 base from J, with 7 bases between. CDR3 nucleotides: TGTGCCAGCAGCGTACTTCAGGGCACAGATACGCAGTATTTT. Protein product: CASSVLQGTDTQYF.

CDR3: CASRIAGTANTEAFF. CDR3 coding DNA: TGCGCCAGCCGTATTGCCGGCACAGCGAACACTGAAGCTTTCTTT. The chain uses TRBV5-1 and TRBJ1-1; D unresolved. CDR3 size: 15 residues. V was cut by 7 bases and J by 1 base, with 17 bases left in between. Per the germline V gene, CDR1 is SGHRS and CDR2 is YFSETQ.

The chain links TRBV6-5 to TRBJ1-1; tentative D call: TRBD1 (6 bases). Germline values: CDR1 MNHEY, CDR2 SVGAGI. With 6 bases removed from V and 0 bases from J, the gap between germline ends came to 14 bases. The CDR3 has 15 amino acids. As DNA, the CDR3 is TGTGCCAGCAGGGACAGTCCCCCCGTGAACACTGAAGCTTTCTTT. Translation gives CASRDSPPVNTEAFF.

V usage is TRBV30 and J usage is TRBJ2-1, with D tentatively TRBD2 (5 bases). The CDR3 has 18 amino acids. V shed 0 bases and J shed 0 bases, with 18 bases lying between them. CDR1 is GTSNPN and CDR2 is SVGIG in the germline V gene (reference sequence). The CDR3 DNA reads TGTGCCTGGAGTGTACGGTTTCGGGGATTTAGCTCCTACAATGAGCAGTTCTTC. Translation gives CAWSVRFRGFSSYNEQFF.

A single count supports this clone. The chain is built from TRBV29-1 and TRBJ1-4; 7 nucleotides align to TRBD1. Germline trimming cut 6 bases from V and 4 bases from J; bases unmatched to any gene: 5. The V gene's germline CDR1 is SQVTM and CDR2 ANQGSEA. CDR3 length: 13 amino acids. Written as DNA, the CDR3 is TGCAGCGTAGTACAGGGGAGTAATGAAAAACTGTTTTTT. Translating it yields CSVVQGSNEKLFF. Full variable domain (missing parts from reference TRBV29-1 and TRBJ1-4): SAVISQKPSRDICQRGTSLTIQCQVDSQVTMMFWYRQQPGQSLTLIATANQGSEATYESGFVIDKFPISRPNLTFSTLTVSNMSPEDSSIYLCSVVQGSNEKLFFGSGTQLSVL.

This clone was counted once. The rearrangement joins TRBV6-1 to TRBJ2-3; unclear D gene. The V end lost 2 bases, the J end lost 1 base, and 10 bases lay between the germline ends. CDR1 MNHNS and CDR2 SASEGT come from the germline V gene. This CDR3 has 15 residues. CDR3 sequence reads: CASSELDTGTDTQYF. The CDR3 DNA reads TGTGCCAGCAGTGAACTCGACACGGGCACAGATACGCAGTATTTT.

The rearrangement uses TRBV24-1 and TRBJ2-5; 10 positions match TRBD1. The CDR3 totals 18 residues. Germline CDR1 and CDR2: KGHDR and SFDVKD. Trimming took 11 bases from V and 2 from J; bases not matched to a gene: 19. The CDR3, as DNA: TGTGCCAAGTCCGCAAGGGACAGGGGACTTCCTACGCAAGAGACCCAGTACTTC. Encoded protein: CAKSARDRGLPTQETQYF.

The table lists this clone with a count of one. The genes are TRBV30 and TRBJ2-7; TRBD2 matches at 10 bases. The germline V gene encodes CDR1 GTSNPN and CDR2 SVGIG (reference sequence). V gave up 2 bases and J gave up 0 bases; unmatched junction bases: 10. The CDR3 has 17 amino acids. Here the CDR3 DNA reads TGTGCCTGGAGTCTAACCCCGGGACTAGCGTTCTCCTACGAGCAGTACTTC. Its protein product is CAWSLTPGLAFSYEQYF.

This chain links TRBV4-1 with TRBJ2-7; D not certain. This CDR3 region has 15 residues. Trimming stripped 2 bases from V and 3 bases from J, with 14 bases between. Germline V gene sequence: CDR1 MGHRA, CDR2 YSYEKL. CDR3 residues: CASSQTPSADYEQYF. CDR3 nucleotides: TGCGCCAGCAGCCAAACCCCCAGTGCTGACTACGAGCAGTACTTC.

The V and J genes are TRBV19 and TRBJ2-7; 10 bases agree with TRBD2. Germline V lookup: CDR1 LNHDA, CDR2 SQIVND (reference sequence). The CDR3 length is 14 residues. With V trimmed by 8 bases and J by 4 bases, 8 bases remained unmatched. The chain's CDR3 is CASGLAGDSYEQYF. CDR3 sequence (DNA): TGTGCCAGTGGTCTAGCGGGGGACTCGTACGAGCAGTACTTC.

The sample holds one count of this clone. The chain is built from TRBV11-3 and TRBJ2-1, with 9 bases aligning to TRBD2. Germline values: CDR1 SGHNT, CDR2 YENEEA. The CDR3 is made up of 16 amino acids. Trimming took 5 bases from V and 7 from J; bases not matched to a gene: 12. Here the CDR3 reads CASSHRIAGELNEQFF. In DNA, the CDR3 is TGTGCCAGCAGCCATAGAATAGCGGGAGAACTGAATGAGCAGTTCTTC.

The gene calls are TRBV7-9 and TRBJ1-4; 7 bases are shared with TRBD1. The V segment lost 2 bases and the J segment 8 bases; nucleotides outside the gene matches: 8. Germline CDR1 is SEHNR and CDR2 is FQNEAQ (reference sequence). The CDR3 length is 15 residues. This CDR3 is CASSLYGQQGEKLFF. The CDR3 nucleotides are TGTGCCAGCAGCTTATACGGGCAACAGGGGGAAAAACTGTTTTTT.

The J gene is TRBJ2-1, the V gene TRBV5-4; tentatively, D is TRBD1 (6 bases). V was clipped by 5 bases and J by 10 bases, with 25 bases between them. CDR1 is SGHNT and CDR2 is YYREEE in the germline V gene (reference sequence). The CDR3 has 16 residues. Written as DNA, the CDR3 is TGTGCCAGCAGGAAAGATACAGGGTATTTCTTCCGGGAGCAGTTCTTC. It codes for CASRKDTGYFFREQFF.

The chain links TRBV5-6 to TRBJ2-7, with D perhaps matching TRBD2 (5 bases). CDR1 is SGHDT, CDR2 YYEEEE, per germline. The CDR3 totals 15 residues. V was pared by 4 bases and J by 0 bases, with 14 bases between. The CDR3 spells CASSELAGISYEQYF. In DNA, the CDR3 is TGTGCCAGCAGCGAGTTGGCCGGGATCTCCTACGAGCAGTACTTC. Full variable domain (remainder filled in from reference TRBV5-6 and TRBJ2-7): DAGVTQSPTHLIKTRGQQVTLRCSPKSGHDTVSWYQQALGQGPQFIFQYYEEEERQRGNFPDRFSGHQFPNYSSELNVNALLLGDSALYLCASSELAGISYEQYFGPGTRLTVT.

The rearrangement joins TRBV9 to TRBJ2-7; TRBD1 matches 10 bases. V lost 0 bases to trimming and J lost 5 bases; unmatched junction nucleotides: 5. Germline CDR1 SGDLS, CDR2 YYNGEE. This CDR3 has 15 residues. CDR3 loop: CASSVGWDRGHEQYF. The CDR3 nucleotides are TGTGCCAGCAGCGTAGGGTGGGACAGGGGTCACGAGCAGTACTTC.

A remark on this clone: This sample also contains other DNA sequences that code for the same CDR3. V and J are TRBV10-3 and TRBJ2-7; TRBD2 is a possible D gene (6 bases). Germline lookup yields CDR1 ENHRY and CDR2 SYGVKD. The CDR3 sequence is 12 residues long. V gave up 4 bases and J gave up 4 bases, with 8 bases separating them. The DNA of the CDR3 is TGTGCCATCAGTGGGGACTCATACGAGCAGTACTTC. Amino acid sequence: CAISGDSYEQYF.

This chain connects TRBV19 to TRBJ2-7, with 8 positions matching TRBD2. The ends lost 4 bases at V and 1 base at J; junction bases unmatched: 9. The germline V gene has CDR1 LNHDA and CDR2 SQIVND (reference sequence). CDR3 length equals 16 residues. The CDR3 coding sequence is TGTGCCAGTAGTAGTACCGGGACTAGTAAGTCCTACGAGCAGTACTTC. Encoded protein: CASSSTGTSKSYEQYF.

The V and J genes are TRBV28 and TRBJ2-2; possible D gene TRBD2, 6 bases. V was pared by 5 bases and J by 4 bases, with 17 bases between. Germline values: CDR1 MDHEN, CDR2 SYDVKM. The CDR3 is 16 residues long. Written as DNA, the CDR3 is TGTGCCAGCAGTCCCAATCGGGGGACGGGCACCGGGGAGCTGTTTTTT. Translation: CASSPNRGTGTGELFF.

This chain uses TRBV12-3 or TRBV12-4 with TRBJ2-5, with D uncertain. The CDR3 totals 13 residues. Deletions cut 7 bases from V and 2 bases from J, with 11 bases between. The chain's CDR3 is CASTPSSQETQYF. The CDR3 DNA reads as TGTGCCAGCACCCCTTCTTCGCAAGAGACCCAGTACTTC.

There are a few counts of this clone. This chain links TRBV4-1 with TRBJ2-2; D might be TRBD2 (5 bases). Germline loops: CDR1 MGHRA, CDR2 YSYEKL. Between the trimmed V and J ends, which lost 2 bases and 5 bases, there was a span of 9 bases. The CDR3 sequence is 14 residues long. CDR3 in DNA: TGCGCCAGCAGCCAATCCCCGGGGACCGGGGAGCTGTTTTTT. Translated, it gives CASSQSPGTGELFF.

The CDR3 here is CASMRSGGGLTF. The CDR3 DNA is TGTGCCAGCATGCGGTCTGGGGGGGGCCTCACCTTC. The V gene is TRBV28, the J gene TRBJ1-2; TRBD1 might be the D (6 bases). Trimming left V 7 bases short and J 13 bases short, with 19 bases between. CDR3 length: 12 amino acids. The germline gives CDR1 MDHEN, CDR2 SYDVKM.

This sequence joins TRBV19 and TRBJ2-2; TRBD2 aligns across 7 bases. Germline V gene sequence: CDR1 LNHDA, CDR2 SQIVND (reference sequence). The CDR3 consists of 15 residues. Losses at the gene ends were 1 base for V and 6 bases for J; bases not matched to a gene: 5. Here the CDR3 reads CASSIGGSSSGELFF. The DNA of the CDR3 is TGTGCCAGTAGTATAGGCGGGAGCTCCTCCGGGGAGCTGTTTTTT.

The V and J genes are TRBV5-1 and TRBJ2-5, with a weak D call TRBD2 (5 bases). Germline lookup yields CDR1 SGHRS and CDR2 YFSETQ. This CDR3 spans 16 amino acids. Trimming removed 0 bases at V and 3 bases at J, with 15 bases between. The chain's CDR3 is CASSLDGPGMEETQYF. The CDR3 region has the DNA TGCGCCAGCAGCTTGGATGGGCCGGGAATGGAAGAGACCCAGTACTTC.

The chain uses TRBV11-3 and TRBJ2-3, with 10 nucleotides matching TRBD2. Germline V lookup: CDR1 SGHNT, CDR2 YENEEA. The CDR3 loop spans 15 amino acids. The V and J ends lost 5 bases and 5 bases, in that order; junction bases with no gene match: 7. The CDR3 bases are TGTGCCAGCAGCCCCGGGGTAGCGGGAGGAGATACGCAGTATTTT. Translated, it gives CASSPGVAGGDTQYF. Using reference TRBV11-3 and TRBJ2-3 for the parts outside the CDR3, the full variable domain is EAGVVQSPRYKIIEKKQPVAFWCNPISGHNTLYWYLQNLGQGPELLIRYENEEAVDDSQLPKDRFSAERLKGVDSTLKIQPAELGDSAVYLCASSPGVAGGDTQYFGPGTRLTVL.

The V call is TRBV6-6, the J call TRBJ2-1, with a possible D match to TRBD2 (6 bases). The CDR3 spans 14 residues. Trimming removed 7 bases from V and 6 bases from J, with 16 bases in between. Germline CDR1 and CDR2: MNHNY and SVGAGI (reference sequence). Here the CDR3 reads CASTAGTSGNEQFF. For the CDR3, the DNA is TGTGCCAGCACGGCGGGAACATCTGGCAATGAGCAGTTCTTC.